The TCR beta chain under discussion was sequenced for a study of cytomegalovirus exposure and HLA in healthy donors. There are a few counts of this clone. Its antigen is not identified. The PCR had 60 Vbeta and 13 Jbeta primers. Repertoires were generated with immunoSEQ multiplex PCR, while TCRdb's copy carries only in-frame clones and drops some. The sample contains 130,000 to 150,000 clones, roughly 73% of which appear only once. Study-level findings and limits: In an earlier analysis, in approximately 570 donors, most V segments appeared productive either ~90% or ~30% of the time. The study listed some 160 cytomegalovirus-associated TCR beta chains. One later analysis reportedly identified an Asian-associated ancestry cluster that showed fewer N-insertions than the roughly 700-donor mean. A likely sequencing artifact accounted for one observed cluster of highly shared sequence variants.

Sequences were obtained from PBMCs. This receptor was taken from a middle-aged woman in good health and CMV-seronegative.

The CDR3 loop reads CASSSSEGSYEQYV. In DNA form, the CDR3 reads TGTGCCAGCAGCTCCTCAGAGGGCTCCTACGAGCAGTACGTC. This chain joins TRBV13 and TRBJ2-7; a possible D gene is TRBD2 (5 bases). Germline lookup yields CDR1 PRHDT and CDR2 FYEKMQ (reference sequence). The V gene lost 4 bases and the J gene lost 0 bases, with 10 bases spanning the gap. The length of the CDR3 is 14 residues.